The 24 T cell receptor beta chains below all came from one sample that was sequenced in a study of vaccination and CD4 T cells after COVID-19. The Oncomine TCR Beta short-read assay was applied to DNA of cultured CD4+ T cells. TCRdb reanalysed the PCR reads using MiXCR and keeps one entry per CDR3 protein. Of 15,000 or so distinct CDR3 sequences listed, roughly 41% are singletons. Documented treatment: roughly nine-day PBMC culture with coronavirus spike peptide pools or control peptides (ViraFEST assay). No cognate antigen is known for these TCRs. The specimen comprised CD4+ T cells from blood, cultured in vitro, sampled before SARS-CoV-2 vaccination. Receptors were obtained from a human donor who received a COVID-19 vaccine.

The rearrangement uses TRBV14 and TRBJ1-2; D not certain. Trimming removed 0 bases at V and 0 bases at J, with 17 bases between. CDR1 and CDR2 (germline): SGHDN, FVKESK. The CDR3 contains 18 residues. The CDR3 spells CASSQEGSFGPTNYGYTF. In DNA, the CDR3 is TGTGCCAGCAGCCAAGAGGGCAGCTTTGGACCAACTAACTATGGCTACACCTTC.

This clonotype turned up a few times. V and J are TRBV7-6 and TRBJ2-3, with unresolved D. V was trimmed by 3 bases and J by 3 bases, leaving 13 bases between them. Germline V gene data show CDR1 as SGHVS and CDR2 as FNYEAQ. This CDR3 comprises 15 residues. The DNA of the CDR3 is TGTGCCAGCAGCTTTTCCAGCGAGCGTACAGATACGCAGTATTTT. Translation: CASSFSSERTDTQYF.

The chain employs TRBV6-1 and TRBJ1-2, with TRBD1 identical over 7 bases. Germline trimming cut 6 bases from V and 4 bases from J; bases unmatched to any gene: 5. This CDR3 is 13 amino acids long. The germline V gene has CDR1 MNHNS and CDR2 SASEGT. The CDR3 sequence: CASSAGQSYGYTF. CDR3 nucleotides: TGTGCCAGCAGCGCGGGACAGAGCTATGGCTACACCTTC.

The chain carries TRBV6-1 and TRBJ1-6, with D hard to call. Deletions cut 8 bases from V and 7 bases from J, with 9 bases between. The germline CDR1 and CDR2 sequences are MNHNS and SASEGT. There are 12 residues in the CDR3. The CDR3 nucleotides read TGTGCCAGCCAGCGGTTAAATTCACCCCTCCACTTT. Its translation is CASQRLNSPLHF.

The rearrangement links TRBV6-1 to TRBJ1-1; unclear D gene. The CDR3 is 13 residues long. The germline gives CDR1 MNHNS, CDR2 SASEGT. Between the trimmed V and J ends, which lost 6 bases and 3 bases, there was a span of 11 bases. This CDR3 is CASSRRAHTEAFF. Written as DNA, the CDR3 is TGTGCCAGCAGCCGCCGGGCCCACACTGAAGCTTTCTTT.

This chain joins TRBV14 and TRBJ1-1, with D possibly being TRBD1 (5 bases). CDR1 and CDR2 (germline): SGHDN, FVKESK. The CDR3 totals 14 residues. Deletions cut 1 base from V and 6 bases from J, with 12 bases between. The CDR3 here is CASSQGQGPSEAFF. The DNA for the CDR3 is TGTGCCAGCAGCCAAGGGCAGGGCCCATCTGAAGCTTTCTTT.

The chain links TRBV7-6 to TRBJ2-1; perhaps TRBD2 as D (6 bases). This CDR3 region has 14 residues. Germline lookup yields CDR1 SGHVS and CDR2 FNYEAQ. V lost 5 bases and J 6 bases, leaving 14 bases between the germline ends. For the CDR3, the DNA is TGTGCCAGCAGCGCTTACGGGGGAGGCAATGAGCAGTTCTTC. Translation: CASSAYGGGNEQFF.

By share, this clonotype ranks as medium-sized (0.01 to 0.1%). The V call is TRBV24-1, the J call TRBJ1-5; D perhaps matches TRBD1 (5 bases). This CDR3 has 15 residues. V was trimmed by 7 bases and J by 3 bases, leaving 15 bases between them. CDR1 and CDR2 (germline): KGHDR, SFDVKD. CDR3 residues: CATSREGPYNQPQHF. The CDR3 nucleotides read TGTGCCACCAGCAGGGAAGGCCCCTACAATCAGCCCCAGCATTTT.

The chain couples TRBV19 to TRBJ1-4; tentative D call: TRBD1 (5 bases). The germline gives CDR1 LNHDA, CDR2 SQIVND (reference sequence). V lost 4 bases, J lost 0 bases, and 6 bases lay in between. This CDR3 region has 14 residues. CDR3 amino acids: CASSTGSTNEKLFF. The CDR3 DNA reads TGTGCCAGTAGTACAGGGTCAACTAATGAAAAACTGTTTTTT. Drawing the rest from reference TRBV19 and TRBJ1-4, the complete variable domain is DGGITQSPKYLFRKEGQNVTLSCEQNLNHDAMYWYRQDPGQGLRLIYYSQIVNDFQKGDIAEGYSVSREKKESFPLTVTSAQKNPTAFYLCASSTGSTNEKLFFGSGTQLSVL.

This chain connects TRBV7-9 to TRBJ1-5; the D gene is possibly TRBD1 (6 bases). The ends were cut back, 2 bases at V and 0 bases at J, with 14 bases in the middle. The CDR3 is 17 residues long. Germline CDR1 is SEHNR and CDR2 is FQNEAQ (reference sequence). The CDR3 spells CASSLFEGGYSNQPQHF. CDR3 bases: TGTGCCAGCAGCTTATTCGAAGGGGGTTATAGCAATCAGCCCCAGCATTTT.

The gene calls are TRBV10-3 and TRBJ1-1, with D possibly being TRBD1 (6 bases). CDR3 length: 11 amino acids. CDR1 ENHRY and CDR2 SYGVKD come from the germline V gene. The V end was cut by 8 bases, the J end by 5 bases, with 9 bases between. CDR3 nucleotide sequence: TGTGCCATCCAGCAGGGGACTGAAGCTTTCTTT. It translates to CAIQQGTEAFF.

V usage is TRBV6-1 and J usage is TRBJ1-2; 7 positions agree with TRBD1. Germline lookup yields CDR1 MNHNS and CDR2 SASEGT. CDR3 length: 15 residues. V lost 6 bases, J lost 2 bases, and 9 bases stayed unmatched. CDR3 in amino acids: CASRRRGTENYGYTF. In DNA form, the CDR3 reads TGTGCCAGCAGACGACGCGGGACAGAAAACTATGGCTACACCTTC.

The chain joins TRBV6-4 to TRBJ2-7; 10 nucleotides agree with TRBD2. Germline V gives CDR1 MRHNA, CDR2 SNTAGT. The CDR3 length is 19 residues. The junction had 11 bases not matched to a gene; V was cut back by 0 bases and J by 0 bases. The CDR3 coding sequence is TGTGCCAGCAGTGACTCACCCCCAGAACTAGCGGGGAGCTCCTACGAGCAGTACTTC. This sequence encodes CASSDSPPELAGSSYEQYF.

This clonotype was found a few times. The V and J genes are TRBV12-3 or TRBV12-4 and TRBJ1-6, with D unresolved. V was clipped by 3 bases and J by 7 bases, with 13 bases between them. The CDR3 loop spans 15 amino acids. CDR3 in DNA: TGTGCCAGCAGTTTTGGGGATAGTTGGAATTCACCCCTCCACTTT. This sequence encodes CASSFGDSWNSPLHF.

This clonotype was observed a single time. The chain employs TRBV5-1 and TRBJ2-1; no definite D call. This CDR3 has 15 residues. In germline, CDR1 is SGHRS, CDR2 YFSETQ. V was pared by 0 bases and J by 0 bases, with 7 bases between. This CDR3 reads CASSLGLSSYNEQFF. The CDR3 nucleotides are TGCGCCAGCAGCTTGGGTTTAAGCTCCTACAATGAGCAGTTCTTC.

This clonotype was picked up a small number of times. The chain joins TRBV30 to TRBJ1-6; no clear D. The V gene lost 3 bases and the J gene lost 1 base, with 10 bases spanning the gap. CDR3 length equals 15 residues. The germline CDR1 and CDR2 sequences are GTSNPN and SVGIG (reference sequence). The CDR3 bases are TGTGCCTGGAGACGGGTGGTTTCCTATAATTCACCCCTCCACTTT. Protein product: CAWRRVVSYNSPLHF.

This clonotype is large in the sample. The genes are TRBV12-3 or TRBV12-4 and TRBJ1-1, with a weak D call TRBD1 (6 bases). The CDR3 runs 14 residues. Trimming stripped 4 bases from V and 4 bases from J, with 13 bases between. CDR3 residues: CASSYAGEGTEAFF. CDR3 nucleotides: TGTGCCAGCAGTTACGCAGGGGAGGGCACTGAAGCTTTCTTT.

This clonotype was seen only a few times. The rearrangement links TRBV11-3 to TRBJ1-1; D uncertain. The CDR3 runs 14 residues. The V and J ends lost 4 bases and 1 base respectively, with 10 bases between them. Looked up from germline, CDR1 is SGHNT and CDR2 is YENEEA. The CDR3 sequence: CASSWAGGNTEAFF. The CDR3 coding sequence is TGTGCCAGCAGCTGGGCAGGCGGGAACACTGAAGCTTTCTTT.

The chain uses TRBV5-5 and TRBJ1-5, with 9 bases identical to TRBD1. The CDR3 length is 15 residues. V was pared by 4 bases and J by 5 bases, with 7 bases of the junction left unmatched. Germline values: CDR1 SGHKS, CDR2 YYEKEE (reference sequence). The CDR3 reads CASSPGGQGYQPQHF. The CDR3 DNA follows: TGTGCCAGCAGCCCGGGAGGACAGGGGTATCAGCCCCAGCATTTT.

The rearrangement links TRBV6-1 to TRBJ2-3, with D perhaps matching TRBD1 or TRBD2 (7 bases each). V was shortened by 8 bases and J by 0 bases, with 15 bases between the two germline ends. The CDR3 is made up of 15 amino acids. Germline V CDR1 and CDR2: MNHNS, SASEGT. CDR3 residues: CASQGGPSSTDTQYF. The CDR3 DNA reads as TGTGCCAGCCAGGGGGGGCCTTCTAGCACAGATACGCAGTATTTT.

The V call is TRBV11-3, the J call TRBJ1-5; D is uncertain. Germline V gene lookup returns CDR1 SGHNT and CDR2 YENEEA. The germline V and J ends were trimmed by 1 base and 8 bases, with 9 bases remaining between them. The CDR3 covers 13 residues. CDR3 protein: CASSLVRTEPQHF. CDR3 DNA: TGTGCCAGCAGCTTAGTTAGGACCGAGCCCCAGCATTTT.

This chain connects TRBV20-1 to TRBJ2-3; 11 nucleotides line up with TRBD2. The length of the CDR3 is 17 residues. CDR1 is DFQATT and CDR2 is SNEGSKA in the germline V gene (reference sequence). Trimming took 5 bases from V and 4 from J; bases not matched to a gene: 14. The CDR3 protein is CSAAKSTSGVGADTQYF. CDR3 DNA sequence: TGCAGTGCTGCAAAATCGACTAGCGGGGTCGGAGCAGATACGCAGTATTTT.

This chain's CDR3 is CASRIPGSGGYTF. The CDR3 nucleotides read TGTGCCAGCAGGATTCCGGGGTCGGGTGGCTACACCTTC. This chain joins TRBV6-1 and TRBJ1-2, with D hard to call. Germline V lookup: CDR1 MNHNS, CDR2 SASEGT. This CDR3 has 13 residues. With 6 bases removed from V and 7 bases from J, the gap between germline ends came to 15 bases.

The chain has TRBV24-1 and TRBJ2-1; D is perhaps TRBD2 (5 bases). The V end was cut by 3 bases, the J end by 11 bases, with 13 bases between. Germline values: CDR1 KGHDR, CDR2 SFDVKD. The CDR3 is 13 amino acids. In nucleotides, the CDR3 is TGTGCCACCAGTGATGCACACCGGGAACAGCAGTTCTTC. It encodes CATSDAHREQQFF.